The rows below give T cell receptor delta chains drawn from one sample of a study of Vδ1+ human thymocytes. TCRdb reapplied CATT to the multiplex PCR reads. The data contain some 19,000 delta-chain clones, about 8% of them seen just once; the ten biggest clones take up about 0.9%. The specimen sequenced was Vdelta1+ gamma-delta thymocytes from the thymus. The receptors originated from a child under two years old who had congenital heart surgery. CDR3s include the opening cysteine and the closing phenylalanine or tryptophan. Clone size is stated in some rows and not others, as once, few, many or a class when expanded.

-,TRDJ1,19,TRDV1,CALGEHGPPVGENTDKLIF
-,TRDJ1,19,TRDV1,CALGERPYYWGLNTDKLIF
-,TRDJ1,18,TRDV1,CALGELISWGIITDKLIF
-,TRDJ2,23,TRDV1,CALGERWRTYLTGGYILAAQLFF
few,TRDJ1,21,TRDV1,CALGEPLPCPLGDTYTDKLIF
few,TRDJ1,21,TRDV1,CALGVTLLGQLGDTFTDKLIF
few,TRDJ1,19,TRDV1,CALGERAYETGGYAGKLIF
-,TRDJ1,18,TRDV1,CALGDILLLGDYADKLIF
-,TRDJ2,22,TRDV1,CALGEPASYWGIRGELTAQLFF
-,TRDJ1,20,TRDV1,CALGETIRYPPKPYTDKLIF
few,TRDJ1,24,TRDV1,CALGERVRRFTGGYSPSTLDKLIF
-,TRDJ1,17,TRDV1,CALGSRSPGLRRGKLIF
-,TRDJ1,20,TRDV1,CALGETALGVNLGYTDKLIF
medium-sized,TRDJ1,13,TRDV2,CACDTGSGGRLIF
few,TRDJ1,19,TRDV1,CALGERPTSYGGYTDKLIF
-,TRDJ1,15,TRDV1,CALGEEIKLGDTLIF
few,TRDJ1,20,TRDV1,CALGGLPTTTGGSYTDKLIF
medium-sized,TRDJ1,14,TRDV2,CACAVKSGTDKLIF
-,TRDJ1,20,TRDV1,CALGPPPYTCGGPYTDKLIF
medium-sized,TRDJ1,15,TRDV2,CACESGIRGTDKLIF
-,TRDJ1,21,TRDV1,CALGELYLPTGGYGYTDKLIF
-,TRDJ1,21,TRDV1,CALGVPGGTGGIARCTDKLIF
-,TRDJ1,18,TRDV1,CALGELRLPSFYTDKLIF
-,TRDJ1,18,TRDV1,CALGELPRLGMTTGGLIF
-,TRDJ1,28,TRAV29/DV5,CAASALPTLNYWGIRTSIRGKYTDKLIF
few,TRDJ1,17,TRDV1,CALGEPCTGGYTDKLIF
-,TRDJ1,21,TRDV1,CALGEPGLPKILGRYTDKLIF
few,TRDJ1,25,TRDV1,CALGELRMWASLRLGDASYTDKLIF
-,TRDJ1,25,TRDV1,CALGELGPQDGLGDTPSSYTDKLIF
-,TRDJ1,14,TRAV29/DV5,CAATSLGDTDKPIF
few,TRDJ1,22,TRAV29/DV5,CAASWPSYAVWGILLYTDKLIF
-,TRDJ1,22,TRDV1,CALSFLPTFPWGISQYTDKLIF
few,TRDJ1,21,TRDV1,CALGEVKDVRLGDPTTDKLIF
few,TRDJ1,19,TRDV1,CALGERARTEGGDTDKLIF
few,TRDJ1,19,TRDV1,CALGELAPWLLGVTDKLIF
-,TRDJ1,23,TRDV1,CALGELRSYPEAGGYLPYAKLIF
few,TRDJ1,21,TRDV2,CACDTPMLNRGIFTYTDKLIF
-,TRDJ1,15,TRDV1,CALGTLGDDTDKLIF
-,TRDJ1,20,TRDV1,CALGVHAFLRGTGYTDKLIF
few,TRDJ1,17,TRDV1,CALGEGPTLLHTDKLIF
few,TRDJ1,18,TRDV1,CALGKGSYEAGEEGKLIF
-,TRDJ2,15,TRDV1,CALGPPALPAAQLFF
few,TRDJ1,15,TRDV1,CALGTLVYWGDKLIF
few,TRDJ1,20,TRDV1,CALGPRLPTGDTLGTDKLIF